The T cell receptor (beta chain) described here comes from a study of blood T cells in healthy people across ages. At the level of the study: Template switching recovered approximately one barcoded beta molecule for every two T cells.

Through a sample-barcoded 5' primer and a J-beta primer mix, a second PCR was run for roughly 6 to 12 cycles. Through a template-switch adaptor with 12 random nucleotides, each cDNA molecule received a tag. All samples gave at least 2.5 million CDR3-containing paired-end reads. MiXCR was run by TCRdb on the 5' RACE reads, yielding one entry per CDR3 protein. The data contain more than 650,000 distinct CDR3 sequences, around 24% of them singletons. The CDR3 is made up of 13 amino acids. Germline V CDR1 and CDR2: DFQATT, SNEGSKA (reference sequence). Trimming shortened V by 3 bases and J by 0 bases, and 7 bases separated the two germline ends. The same data also went into a second study, on T cells of mothers and their children. That paper states: Each child contributed about 3 million TCR beta CDR3 reads, while each mother contributed over 10 million.

Sequencing used blood. The V call is TRBV20-1, the J call TRBJ2-3; D gene unclear. This clonotype was sampled from a boy aged 10-17 years in good health. The CDR3 DNA is TGCAGTGCTAGTGGTGATAGCACAGATACGCAGTATTTT. Protein: CSASGDSTDTQYF.